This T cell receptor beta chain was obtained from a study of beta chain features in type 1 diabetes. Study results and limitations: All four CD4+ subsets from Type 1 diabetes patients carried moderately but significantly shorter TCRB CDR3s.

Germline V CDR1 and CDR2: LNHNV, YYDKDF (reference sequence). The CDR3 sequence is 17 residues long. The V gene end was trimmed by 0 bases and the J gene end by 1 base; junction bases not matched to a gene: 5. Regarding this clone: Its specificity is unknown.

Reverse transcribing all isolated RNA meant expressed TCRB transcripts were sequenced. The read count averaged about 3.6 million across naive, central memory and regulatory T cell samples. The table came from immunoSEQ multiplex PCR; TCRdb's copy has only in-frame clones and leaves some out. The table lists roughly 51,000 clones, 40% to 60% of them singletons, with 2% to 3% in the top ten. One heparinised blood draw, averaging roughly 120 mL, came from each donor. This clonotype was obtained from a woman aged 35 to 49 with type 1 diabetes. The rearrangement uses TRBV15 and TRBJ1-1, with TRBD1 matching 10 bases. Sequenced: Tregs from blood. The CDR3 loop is CATSRDRTGGKNTEAFF. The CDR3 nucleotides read TGTGCCACCAGCAGAGATAGGACAGGGGGAAAGAACACTGAAGCTTTCTTT.